Listed below are T cell receptor beta chains from one sample, sequenced in a study of blood T cell repertoires in COVID-19. The table came from immunoSEQ multiplex PCR; TCRdb's copy has only in-frame clones and leaves some out. The table includes 30,000 to 35,000 clones, 83% detected once. Specimen: peripheral blood. These TCRs come from a man in his fifties or sixties with acute or convalescent COVID-19. CDR3s leave out the opening cysteine and the closing phenylalanine or tryptophan. A D gene is named only where the DNA matches it firmly.

J: TRBJ1-1; D: .; V: TRBV18; CDR3: ASSTPGTEAF
J: TRBJ2-3; D: TRBD2; V: TRBV5-1; CDR3: ASSHPTSGGFPTDTQY
J: TRBJ2-5; D: .; V: TRBV9; CDR3: ASSVLLGETQY
J: TRBJ2-7; D: TRBD1; V: TRBV12-3/TRBV12-4; CDR3: ASSLQGAYEQY
J: TRBJ2-7; D: .; V: TRBV15; CDR3: ATSRGVLPYEQY
J: TRBJ2-2; D: .; V: TRBV7-6; CDR3: ASSSGEGQTGELF
J: TRBJ2-1; D: TRBD2; V: TRBV23-1; CDR3: ASETSGSATYNEQF
J: TRBJ2-2; D: TRBD2; V: TRBV4-1; CDR3: ASSHRPQDSGGIRELF
J: TRBJ2-3; D: TRBD1; V: TRBV23-1; CDR3: ASSPHRGERTDTQY
J: TRBJ1-1; D: .; V: TRBV29-1; CDR3: SVTGFGDTEAF
J: TRBJ1-3; D: .; V: TRBV5-1; CDR3: ASSSTVDSGNTIY
J: TRBJ1-1; D: .; V: TRBV2; CDR3: ASSETLKGGVNAF
J: TRBJ2-3; D: .; V: TRBV14; CDR3: ASSVRQSTDTQY
J: TRBJ2-3; D: TRBD2; V: TRBV14; CDR3: ASSRLLAGGTDTQY
J: TRBJ1-3; D: .; V: TRBV29-1; CDR3: SVDPTGSGNTIY
J: TRBJ1-1; D: .; V: TRBV10-1; CDR3: ALQVPARNTEAF
J: TRBJ1-4; D: .; V: TRBV6-4; CDR3: ASSWTGGEKLF
J: TRBJ2-5; D: TRBD2; V: TRBV9; CDR3: ASTPSGVQETQY
J: TRBJ2-6; D: .; V: TRBV28; CDR3: ASTPGHGGANVLT
J: TRBJ1-3; D: TRBD1; V: TRBV5-1; CDR3: ASSLDRGHGNTIY
J: TRBJ2-2; D: TRBD1; V: TRBV10-3; CDR3: AVGTGPEAGELF
J: TRBJ2-1; D: TRBD1; V: TRBV6-1; CDR3: ASSEWGAQGDRAYNEQF
J: TRBJ1-2; D: .; V: TRBV7-5; CDR3: VRSPPGTDASYGYT
J: TRBJ2-5; D: TRBD2; V: TRBV4-2; CDR3: ASSTRTSGERETQY
J: TRBJ1-2; D: TRBD1; V: TRBV6-5; CDR3: ASRTGANYGYT
J: TRBJ2-1; D: .; V: TRBV7-9; CDR3: ASSLAKGGTSAYNEQF
J: TRBJ2-3; D: .; V: TRBV2; CDR3: ASGGTTDTQY
J: TRBJ2-2; D: TRBD1; V: TRBV7-7; CDR3: ASSSSGTGGTGELF
J: TRBJ2-1; D: .; V: TRBV6-2/TRBV6-3; CDR3: ASSYSISQGSYNEQF
J: TRBJ2-7; D: TRBD2; V: TRBV5-4; CDR3: ASSSLREGREQY
J: TRBJ2-7; D: .; V: TRBV5-6; CDR3: ASSSGIVYEQY
J: TRBJ2-5; D: TRBD2; V: TRBV4-2; CDR3: ASSQDRGGQETQY
J: TRBJ1-6; D: TRBD1; V: TRBV28; CDR3: ASKTGTAYNSPLH
J: TRBJ2-1; D: TRBD1; V: TRBV5-1; CDR3: ASSQPGQGGEQF
J: TRBJ1-6; D: TRBD1; V: TRBV19; CDR3: ASSISGTGSSPLH
J: TRBJ1-1; D: TRBD1; V: TRBV4-2; CDR3: ASSSTGGTEAF
J: TRBJ2-5; D: .; V: TRBV18; CDR3: ASSLGWETQY
J: TRBJ2-1; D: .; V: TRBV19; CDR3: ASSIGAGMNEQF
J: TRBJ2-7; D: TRBD1; V: TRBV5-4; CDR3: ASRRTGGNEQY
J: TRBJ2-2; D: TRBD1; V: TRBV19; CDR3: ASGQGYTGELF
J: TRBJ2-1; D: TRBD2; V: TRBV7-2; CDR3: ASRLAGGRNEQF
J: TRBJ1-4; D: TRBD1; V: TRBV25-1; CDR3: ASNGAGQGFNEKLF
J: TRBJ2-7; D: .; V: TRBV11-1; CDR3: ASSLRGFDNEQY
J: TRBJ2-1; D: .; V: TRBV27; CDR3: ASSLSQYNEQF
J: TRBJ1-1; D: .; V: TRBV27; CDR3: ASSLAGGASNTEAF
J: TRBJ1-2; D: TRBD1; V: TRBV9; CDR3: ASSSRTGFGYT
J: TRBJ1-3; D: .; V: TRBV19; CDR3: ASRATGNAGNTIY
J: TRBJ2-3; D: TRBD2; V: TRBV9; CDR3: ASTGSGAGTDTQY
J: TRBJ1-1; D: .; V: TRBV2; CDR3: ASSEYKNTEAF
J: TRBJ1-5; D: .; V: TRBV27; CDR3: ASSMGGSGQPQH
J: TRBJ1-3; D: .; V: TRBV5-6; CDR3: ASSLGGSGNTIY
J: TRBJ1-3; D: TRBD1; V: TRBV5-4; CDR3: ASSFRDRASGNTIY